The rows below give T cell receptor beta chains drawn from one sample of a study of T cell repertoires in cytomegalovirus infection. TCRdb ran MiXCR on the reads and lists one entry per CDR3 protein. This table holds roughly 500,000 distinct CDR3 sequences, about 10% found once. Sequenced input: PBMCs. All receptors come from a human donor in good health (CMV status not recorded). Some clones in this sample may be carry-over from other donors' samples. CDR3s include the opening cysteine and the closing phenylalanine or tryptophan. The D gene is left open where the match is weak. The size field is filled for only some rows; it gives once, few, many or a size class.

V: TRBV11-3
size: many
D: NA
J: TRBJ2-1
CDR3: CASSLGGRREQFF
DNA: TGTGCCAGCAGCTTAGGTGGGCGGAGGGAGCAGTTCTTC

V: TRBV5-6
size: many
D: NA
J: TRBJ2-1
CDR3: CASSSDRSKVYNEQFF
DNA: TGTGCCAGCAGCTCGGACCGATCCAAAGTTTACAATGAGCAGTTCTTC

V: TRBV24-1
size: NA
D: TRBD1
J: TRBJ2-2
CDR3: CATSDLRQGNTGELFF
DNA: TGTGCCACCAGTGATTTAAGACAGGGGAACACCGGGGAGCTGTTTTTT

V: TRBV6-5
size: many
D: NA
J: TRBJ2-1
CDR3: CASTGSPSYNEQFF
DNA: TGTGCCAGCACTGGCAGCCCCTCCTACAATGAGCAGTTCTTC

V: TRBV20-1
size: many
D: NA
J: TRBJ2-5
CDR3: CSATRTSQETQYF
DNA: TGCAGTGCTACTCGGACCAGTCAAGAGACCCAGTACTTC

V: TRBV5-1
size: many
D: TRBD2
J: TRBJ2-2
CDR3: CASSGGTSGSSGELFF
DNA: TGCGCCAGCAGCGGAGGGACTAGCGGGAGTTCTGGGGAGCTGTTTTTT

V: TRBV20-1
size: many
D: NA
J: TRBJ2-1
CDR3: CSAPTVYNEQFF
DNA: TGCAGTGCCCCGACGGTATACAATGAGCAGTTCTTC

V: TRBV7-6
size: NA
D: TRBD1
J: TRBJ1-5
CDR3: CASSSQDRGDNQPQHF
DNA: TGTGCCAGCAGCTCTCAGGACAGGGGGGACAATCAGCCCCAGCATTTT

V: TRBV7-2
size: many
D: TRBD2
J: TRBJ2-5
CDR3: CASSSPGGQETQYF
DNA: TGTGCCAGCAGCTCACCGGGGGGGCAGGAGACCCAGTACTTC

V: TRBV18
size: NA
D: NA
J: TRBJ2-5
CDR3: CASSPVQGQETQYF
DNA: TGTGCCAGCTCACCCGTACAGGGCCAAGAGACCCAGTACTTC

V: TRBV27
size: few
D: NA
J: TRBJ1-5
CDR3: CASSGQYNQPQHF
DNA: TGTGCCAGCAGTGGACAGTACAATCAGCCCCAGCATTTT

V: TRBV28
size: many
D: NA
J: TRBJ2-7
CDR3: CASSPHAYEQYF
DNA: TGTGCCAGCAGTCCTCACGCCTACGAGCAGTACTTC

V: TRBV28
size: many
D: TRBD1
J: TRBJ1-5
CDR3: CASSNRGQGNQPQHF
DNA: TGTGCCAGCAGTAACAGGGGCCAGGGCAATCAGCCCCAGCATTTT

V: TRBV12-3/TRBV12-4
size: many
D: NA
J: TRBJ1-4
CDR3: CASRGLNPNEKLFF
DNA: TGTGCCAGCCGGGGGTTGAACCCTAATGAAAAACTGTTTTTT

V: TRBV5-6
size: NA
D: NA
J: TRBJ2-3
CDR3: CASTGPFTDTQYF
DNA: TGTGCCAGCACCGGGCCCTTCACAGATACGCAGTATTTT

V: TRBV6-5
size: many
D: NA
J: TRBJ1-5
CDR3: CASSRQSGWNQPQHF
DNA: TGTGCCAGCAGTCGACAGTCAGGGTGGAATCAGCCCCAGCATTTT

V: TRBV10-3
size: NA
D: NA
J: TRBJ2-7
CDR3: CAITSDSGHREQYF
DNA: TGTGCCATCACCTCGGACAGCGGGCATCGGGAGCAGTACTTC

V: TRBV7-8
size: few
D: NA
J: TRBJ2-1
CDR3: CASSLGGTLYYNEQFF
DNA: TGTGCCAGCAGCTTAGGAGGTACTCTTTACTACAATGAGCAGTTCTTC

V: TRBV3-1
size: NA
D: NA
J: TRBJ2-5
CDR3: CASSKGLGETQYF
DNA: TGTGCCAGCAGCAAAGGGTTGGGGGAGACCCAGTACTTC

V: TRBV19
size: few
D: NA
J: TRBJ1-6
CDR3: CASSIGSYNSPLHF
DNA: TGTGCCAGTAGTATCGGCTCCTATAATTCACCCCTCCACTTT

V: TRBV12-3/TRBV12-4
size: many
D: NA
J: TRBJ1-5
CDR3: CASSPVALNQPQHF
DNA: TGTGCCAGCAGTCCGGTAGCCCTCAATCAGCCCCAGCATTTT

V: TRBV20-1
size: NA
D: NA
J: TRBJ2-3
CDR3: CSALPNGGGSDTQYF
DNA: TGCAGTGCCCTTCCTAACGGTGGGGGGTCAGATACGCAGTATTTT

V: TRBV7-6
size: many
D: NA
J: TRBJ2-1
CDR3: CASSPRVPHNEQFF
DNA: TGTGCCAGCAGTCCCAGGGTTCCCCACAATGAGCAGTTCTTC

V: TRBV6-2/TRBV6-3
size: NA
D: NA
J: TRBJ2-3
CDR3: CASSLRPGGTDTQYF
DNA: TGTGCCAGCAGTTTACGTCCGGGGGGCACAGATACGCAGTATTTT

V: TRBV28
size: many
D: NA
J: TRBJ1-3
CDR3: CASSNGQFSGNTIYF
DNA: TGTGCCAGCAGTAACGGACAGTTCTCTGGAAACACCATATATTTT

V: TRBV12-3/TRBV12-4
size: many
D: NA
J: TRBJ2-3
CDR3: CASTQAVASTQYF
DNA: TGTGCCAGCACCCAGGCGGTGGCGAGTACGCAGTATTTT

V: TRBV7-2
size: many
D: NA
J: TRBJ1-5
CDR3: CASRHSFLTGNQPQHF
DNA: TGTGCCAGCAGACACTCTTTTTTGACAGGCAATCAGCCCCAGCATTTT

V: TRBV25-1
size: NA
D: NA
J: TRBJ1-2
CDR3: CASNRDGPYGYTF
DNA: TGTGCCAGCAACAGGGACGGCCCATATGGCTACACCTTC

V: TRBV9
size: few
D: TRBD1
J: TRBJ2-2
CDR3: CASSVERDRVNTGELFF
DNA: TGTGCCAGCAGCGTCGAAAGGGACAGGGTGAACACCGGGGAGCTGTTTTTT

V: TRBV27
size: many
D: NA
J: TRBJ1-1
CDR3: CASNPLGPNTEAFF
DNA: TGTGCCAGCAACCCCCTGGGGCCGAACACTGAAGCTTTCTTT

V: TRBV6-5
size: NA
D: TRBD1
J: TRBJ2-7
CDR3: CASSYRTGAYEQYF
DNA: TGTGCCAGCAGTTACCGGACAGGGGCCTACGAGCAGTACTTC

V: TRBV5-4
size: NA
D: TRBD1
J: TRBJ2-1
CDR3: CASSEDRRSYNEQFF
DNA: TGTGCCAGCAGCGAGGACAGGCGTTCCTACAATGAGCAGTTCTTC

V: TRBV11-2
size: NA
D: TRBD1
J: TRBJ1-5
CDR3: CASSFGTGGGQPQHF
DNA: TGTGCCAGCAGCTTCGGGACAGGGGGGGGTCAGCCCCAGCATTTT

V: TRBV20-1
size: many
D: NA
J: TRBJ1-1
CDR3: CSARGSGRANTEAFF
DNA: TGCAGTGCTAGAGGGTCAGGGCGGGCGAACACTGAAGCTTTCTTT

V: TRBV20-1
size: NA
D: NA
J: TRBJ2-3
CDR3: CSAPTSTDTQYF
DNA: TGCAGTGCTCCGACTAGCACAGATACGCAGTATTTT

V: TRBV9
size: few
D: TRBD1
J: TRBJ1-1
CDR3: CASSPRRDREKPNTEAFF
DNA: TGTGCCAGCAGCCCGCGAAGGGACAGAGAAAAACCTAACACTGAAGCTTTCTTT

V: TRBV5-4
size: many
D: NA
J: TRBJ1-2
CDR3: CASSSGRDGANLLYGYTF
DNA: TGTGCCAGCAGCTCCGGACGGGACGGCGCAAACTTACTCTATGGCTACACCTTC

V: TRBV5-1
size: many
D: NA
J: TRBJ1-5
CDR3: CASSLDGNQPQHF
DNA: TGTGCCAGCAGCTTAGACGGGAATCAGCCCCAGCATTTT

V: TRBV4-2
size: many
D: TRBD1
J: TRBJ2-1
CDR3: CASSQVGDSSYNEQFF
DNA: TGTGCCAGCAGCCAAGTGGGGGACAGCTCCTACAATGAGCAGTTCTTC

V: TRBV28
size: many
D: NA
J: TRBJ1-2
CDR3: CASTYNYGYTF
DNA: TGTGCCAGCACCTACAACTATGGCTACACCTTC

V: TRBV6-5
size: NA
D: NA
J: TRBJ1-1
CDR3: CASSYVRTNTEAFF
DNA: TGTGCCAGCAGTTACGTCAGGACGAACACTGAAGCTTTCTTT

V: TRBV19
size: many
D: NA
J: TRBJ2-1
CDR3: CASSIDLMGTEQFF
DNA: TGTGCCAGTAGTATAGACCTGATGGGTACTGAGCAGTTCTTC

V: TRBV6-5
size: few
D: NA
J: TRBJ2-3
CDR3: CASGRRLDTQYF
DNA: TGTGCCAGCGGGCGGCGGTTGGATACGCAGTATTTT

V: TRBV27
size: few
D: NA
J: TRBJ2-2
CDR3: CASSLGSPATGELFF
DNA: TGTGCCAGCAGTTTAGGGAGTCCGGCCACCGGGGAGCTGTTTTTT

V: TRBV7-9
size: few
D: TRBD1
J: TRBJ1-2
CDR3: CASSPGTGQGYTF
DNA: TGTGCCAGCAGCCCAGGGACAGGGCAGGGCTACACCTTC

V: TRBV19
size: NA
D: NA
J: TRBJ1-5
CDR3: CASSITGPSNQPQHF
DNA: TGTGCCAGTAGTATAACAGGGCCAAGCAATCAGCCCCAGCATTTT

V: TRBV7-8
size: NA
D: NA
J: TRBJ1-3
CDR3: CASSLRDISSGNTIYF
DNA: TGTGCCAGCAGCTTACGGGACATAAGCTCTGGAAACACCATATATTTT

V: TRBV7-2
size: many
D: NA
J: TRBJ1-1
CDR3: CASNLGAAEAFF
DNA: TGTGCCAGCAACCTCGGGGCTGCTGAAGCTTTCTTT

V: TRBV5-1
size: many
D: TRBD2
J: TRBJ2-3
CDR3: CASKSVTSGTDTQYF
DNA: TGCGCCAGCAAGAGCGTCACTAGCGGCACAGATACGCAGTATTTT